The 8 T cell receptor beta chains listed next were all sequenced from one sample in a study of shared clonotypes between healthy human individuals. Clones were read by immunoSEQ multiplex PCR, and TCRdb kept only the in-frame ones, dropping some. The sample has about a million clones; approximately 75% are singletons. The sequencing input was memory CD4+ T cells from PBMCs. Indicated subset: CD45RA-negative fraction. Receptor source: a man aged 18 to 30 in good health. Some clones in this sample may be carry-over from other donors' samples.

The chain carries TRBV27 and TRBJ2-7; D not resolved. Per the germline V gene, CDR1 is MNHEY and CDR2 is SMNVEV (reference sequence). V lost 5 bases, J lost 0 bases, and 23 bases lay in between. This CDR3 has 18 amino acids. The CDR3 protein is CASSPPRVQASFSYEQYF. The CDR3 nucleotides are TGTGCCAGCAGTCCGCCCAGAGTACAAGCATCTTTCTCCTACGAGCAGTACTTC.

A word on this clone: Other nucleotide sequences from this sample produce the same CDR3. This chain uses TRBV7-9 with TRBJ2-1; 11 bases are a match to TRBD2. The junction had 7 bases not matched to a gene; V was cut back by 5 bases and J by 4 bases. The germline V gene has CDR1 SEHNR and CDR2 FQNEAQ (reference sequence). The CDR3 spans 16 residues. Here the CDR3 reads CASSPPGTSGYNEQFF. The DNA of the CDR3 is TGTGCCAGCAGCCCCCCGGGGACTAGCGGTTACAATGAGCAGTTCTTC.

The genes are TRBV27 and TRBJ2-2, with D possibly matching TRBD2 (5 bases). The V gene's germline CDR1 is MNHEY and CDR2 SMNVEV (reference sequence). Trimming cost V 0 bases and J 5 bases, with 10 bases left between them. The CDR3 covers 15 residues. The CDR3 here is CASSLSGVETGELFF. The CDR3 DNA follows: TGTGCCAGCAGTTTATCGGGAGTGGAAACCGGGGAGCTGTTTTTT.

V gene TRBV27 combines with J gene TRBJ2-1; D gene unclear. Germline values: CDR1 MNHEY, CDR2 SMNVEV (reference sequence). There are 13 residues in the CDR3. Trimming removed 6 bases from V and 9 bases from J, with 15 bases in between. The CDR3 DNA reads as TGTGCCAGCAGCCATCTCGTAGCCCCTGAGCAGTTCTTC. This translates into CASSHLVAPEQFF.

The chain recombines TRBV7-2 with TRBJ2-1, with D perhaps matching TRBD2 (5 bases). The CDR3 is made up of 15 amino acids. The V end lost 5 bases, the J end lost 4 bases, and 15 bases lay between the germline ends. CDR1 SGHTA and CDR2 FQGNSA come from the germline V gene. The CDR3 protein is CASSPGGGYYNEQFF. The CDR3 nucleotides read TGTGCCAGCAGCCCTGGCGGCGGGTATTACAATGAGCAGTTCTTC. Full variable domain (rest looked up from reference TRBV7-2 and TRBJ2-1): GAGVSQSPSNKVTEKGKDVELRCDPISGHTALYWYRQSLGQGLEFLIYFQGNSAPDKSGLPSDRFSAERTGGSVSTLTIQRTQQEDSAVYLCASSPGGGYYNEQFFGPGTRLTVL.

This sequence joins TRBV4-1 and TRBJ2-1; tentatively, D is TRBD2 (5 bases). This CDR3 region has 13 residues. CDR1 is MGHRA and CDR2 is YSYEKL in the germline V gene. Trimming took off 6 bases at V and 8 bases at J, with 14 bases between the two ends. The CDR3: CASRDRVRDEQFF. CDR3 sequence (DNA): TGCGCCAGCAGGGACCGGGTGAGGGATGAGCAGTTCTTC.

This clone was seen just once. The chain uses TRBV5-6 and TRBJ2-7; 9 nucleotides align to TRBD1. The CDR3 sequence is 13 residues long. The V and J ends lost 4 bases and 9 bases, in that order; junction bases with no gene match: 8. CDR1 and CDR2 (germline): SGHDT, YYEEEE. The CDR3 DNA follows: TGTGCCAGCAGCCCTGGACAGGGGAGGGCGCAGTACTTC. Its translation is CASSPGQGRAQYF.

The DNA for the CDR3 is TGTGCCAGTAGCCCCGGGACAGGGGCGACAGATACGCAGTATTTT. As protein: CASSPGTGATDTQYF. The chain employs TRBV19 and TRBJ2-3; 10 bases match TRBD1. The germline V gene has CDR1 LNHDA and CDR2 SQIVND (reference sequence). The trim removed 6 bases at V and 3 bases at J, leaving 6 bases unmatched. The CDR3 is 15 amino acids.